The sequence of this TCR beta chain was determined in a study of OX40 agonist ivuxolimab in advanced cancers. Turning to the study itself: Dose-escalation patients had hepatocellular carcinoma, melanoma, renal cell or head and neck cancer. The dose-escalation cohort was over 65% male, with a mean age of about 56 years, ranging roughly 20 to 80.

Profiled with immunoSEQ multiplex PCR; TCRdb holds only in-frame clones, not every one. The sample records approximately 80,000 clones, roughly 89% being singletons. Study observations and caveats: People who partly responded at 0.1-3.0 mg/kg had some of the least clonal expansion seen. It was not determined which antigens were specifically recognized by the peripheral T cells that had undergone clonal expansion.

With regard to this clone: Its cognate antigen is unknown.

Per the germline V gene, CDR1 is SQVTM and CDR2 is ANQGSEA. This CDR3 is built from 14 residues. V shed 7 bases and J shed 6 bases, with 18 bases lying between them. The gene calls are TRBV29-1 and TRBJ1-4, with D uncertain. Sequencing used CD4+ or CD8+ T cells sorted from blood, obtained in a trial of the OX40 agonist ivuxolimab. This clonotype originated in an adult with an advanced solid tumor such as melanoma, head and neck, liver or kidney cancer. The CDR3 is CSAGQLGGHEKLFF. The CDR3 bases are TGCAGCGCTGGTCAATTGGGAGGGCATGAAAAACTGTTTTTT.